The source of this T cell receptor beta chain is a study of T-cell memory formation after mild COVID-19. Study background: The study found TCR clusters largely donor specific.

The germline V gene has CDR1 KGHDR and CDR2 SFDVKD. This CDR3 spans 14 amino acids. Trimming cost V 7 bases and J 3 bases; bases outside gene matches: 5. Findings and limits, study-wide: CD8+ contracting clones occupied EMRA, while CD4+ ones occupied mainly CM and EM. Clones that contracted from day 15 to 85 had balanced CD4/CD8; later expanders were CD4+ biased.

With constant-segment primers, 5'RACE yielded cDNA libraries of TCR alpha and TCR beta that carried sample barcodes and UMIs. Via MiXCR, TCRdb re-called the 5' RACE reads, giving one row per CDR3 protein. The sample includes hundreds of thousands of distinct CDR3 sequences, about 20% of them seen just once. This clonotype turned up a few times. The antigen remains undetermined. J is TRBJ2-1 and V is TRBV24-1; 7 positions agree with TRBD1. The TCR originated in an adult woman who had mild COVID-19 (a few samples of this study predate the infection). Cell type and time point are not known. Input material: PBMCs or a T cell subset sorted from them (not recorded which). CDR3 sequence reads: CATSGDSDYNEQFF. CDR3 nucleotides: TGTGCCACCAGCGGGGACAGCGACTACAATGAGCAGTTCTTC.